The 32 T cell receptor beta chains given below trace back to one sample, sequenced in a study of blood T cell repertoires in COVID-19. Profiling relied on immunoSEQ multiplex PCR, and the TCRdb table lists in-frame clones only, not all of them. The sample holds 200,000 to 250,000 clones, roughly 88% seen once. The sample comprised peripheral blood. The source is a man younger than 35 with active or convalescent COVID-19.

This sequence joins TRBV7-9 and TRBJ2-7; TRBD2 aligns across 8 bases. The length of the CDR3 is 14 residues. Germline trimming cut 2 bases from V and 5 bases from J; bases unmatched to any gene: 5. In germline, CDR1 is SEHNR, CDR2 FQNEAQ (reference sequence). In DNA form, the CDR3 reads TGTGCCAGCAGCTTAAACGGGAGGGCCGACGAGCAGTACTTC. It is translated as CASSLNGRADEQYF. Supplemented by reference TRBV7-9 and TRBJ2-7, the full variable domain reads DTGVSQNPRHKITKRGQNVTFRCDPISEHNRLYWYRQTLGQGPEFLTYFQNEAQLEKSRLLSDRFSAERPKGSFSTLEIQRTEQGDSAMYLCASSLNGRADEQYFGPGTRLTVT.

The chain has TRBV27 and TRBJ1-1, with D hard to call. The germline gives CDR1 MNHEY, CDR2 SMNVEV (reference sequence). V lost 5 bases, J lost 10 bases, and 17 bases lay in between. This CDR3 has 13 residues. In nucleotides, the CDR3 is TGTGCCAGCAGTGCGAATGCGGGTATCGCAGCTTTCTTT. Its protein product is CASSANAGIAAFF.

This chain joins TRBV6-5 and TRBJ1-5, with no clear D. Trimming cost V 6 bases and J 5 bases, with 14 bases left between them. From germline, CDR1 is MNHEY and CDR2 SVGAGI. The CDR3 is 14 residues long. CDR3 DNA: TGTGCCAGCAGCCCCGGCGGGCATGATCAGCCCCAGCATTTT. As protein: CASSPGGHDQPQHF.

Points on this clone: The sample holds other DNA sequences that translate to the same CDR3. The chain links TRBV19 to TRBJ2-7; D is uncertain. This CDR3 has 12 residues. Trimming removed 5 bases at V and 0 bases at J, with 5 bases between. The germline gives CDR1 LNHDA, CDR2 SQIVND (reference sequence). The CDR3, as DNA: TGTGCCAGTAGTGGCATCTCCTACGAGCAGTACTTC. This sequence encodes CASSGISYEQYF. Full variable domain (outside the CDR3, taken from reference TRBV19 and TRBJ2-7): DGGITQSPKYLFRKEGQNVTLSCEQNLNHDAMYWYRQDPGQGLRLIYYSQIVNDFQKGDIAEGYSVSREKKESFPLTVTSAQKNPTAFYLCASSGISYEQYFGPGTRLTVT.

The V and J genes are TRBV12-5 and TRBJ2-1; tentative D call: TRBD2 (6 bases). The CDR3 runs to 16 residues. V lost 0 bases and J 7 bases, leaving 16 bases between the germline ends. CDR1 and CDR2 (germline): LGHNT, FRNRAP. The CDR3 DNA sequence: TGTGCTAGTGGTTTGGTTCAGGGAGGAAAGGGTAATGAGCAGTTCTTC. Translation: CASGLVQGGKGNEQFF.

The chain carries TRBV12-5 and TRBJ2-3; 7 nucleotides line up with TRBD1. V was pared by 5 bases and J by 4 bases, with 0 bases of the junction left unmatched. CDR3 length: 12 amino acids. The V gene's germline CDR1 is LGHNT and CDR2 FRNRAP. CDR3 amino acids: CASGQGADTQYF. The CDR3 DNA reads as TGTGCTAGTGGTCAGGGGGCAGATACGCAGTATTTT.

This sequence joins TRBV6-5 and TRBJ1-1; D gene unclear. The CDR3 is made up of 14 amino acids. Trimming took off 6 bases at V and 1 base at J, with 12 bases between the two ends. CDR1 MNHEY and CDR2 SVGAGI come from the germline V gene. CDR3 in DNA: TGTGCCAGCAGCACTAGGGTCGGGAACACTGAAGCTTTCTTT. Residues: CASSTRVGNTEAFF.

A word on this clone: The sample contains more than one DNA sequence encoding this CDR3. The chain recombines TRBV5-1 with TRBJ2-7, with 8 bases fitting TRBD1. The CDR3 is made up of 15 amino acids. The J segment lost 3 bases and the V segment lost 0 bases, leaving 5 bases of the junction unmatched. Looked up from germline, CDR1 is SGHRS and CDR2 is YFSETQ. The CDR3 DNA is TGCGCCAGCAGCTTGGGGGGGACAGGCGGCTACGAGCAGTACTTC. This codes for CASSLGGTGGYEQYF.

V usage is TRBV28 and J usage is TRBJ1-5, with D maybe TRBD1 (5 bases). The V gene lost 6 bases and the J gene lost 7 bases, with 10 bases spanning the gap. This CDR3 region has 12 residues. Germline values: CDR1 MDHEN, CDR2 SYDVKM. This CDR3 is CASRSGLQPQHF. CDR3 sequence (DNA): TGTGCCAGCAGATCAGGGTTACAGCCCCAGCATTTT.

The V gene is TRBV19, the J gene TRBJ2-7; the match to TRBD1 covers 10 bases. Germline values: CDR1 LNHDA, CDR2 SQIVND (reference sequence). V was pared by 4 bases and J by 6 bases, with 9 bases of the junction left unmatched. CDR3 length equals 15 residues. The CDR3 loop is CASSRGQGIMREQYF. The CDR3 region has the DNA TGTGCCAGTAGTAGGGGACAGGGGATCATGCGCGAGCAGTACTTC.

J is TRBJ2-1 and V is TRBV28; 9 nucleotides line up with TRBD2. The CDR3 runs 17 residues. Germline assignment: CDR1 MDHEN and CDR2 SYDVKM. Trimming cost V 8 bases and J 2 bases; bases outside gene matches: 13. The CDR3 DNA reads TGTGCCAGCCGTCGTGAGTGGCGGGAGGGCCCCTACAATGAGCAGTTCTTC. The encoded protein is CASRREWREGPYNEQFF. Together with reference TRBV28 and TRBJ2-1, the CDR3 gives the full variable domain: DVKVTQSSRYLVKRTGEKVFLECVQDMDHENMFWYRQDPGLGLRLIYFSYDVKMKEKGDIPEGYSVSREKKERFSLILESASTNQTSMYLCASRREWREGPYNEQFFGPGTRLTVL.

This chain connects TRBV7-9 to TRBJ1-2, with D tentatively TRBD1 (5 bases). The germline V gene has CDR1 SEHNR and CDR2 FQNEAQ (reference sequence). The CDR3 length is 14 residues. Trimming removed 5 bases from V and 4 bases from J, with 14 bases in between. The CDR3 DNA reads TGTGCCAGCAGCCATGACGGCGGGGCCTATGGCTACACCTTC. Protein product: CASSHDGGAYGYTF.

This clone was recorded only once. V is TRBV24-1 and J is TRBJ1-2, with TRBD1 matching over 12 bases. Germline loops: CDR1 KGHDR, CDR2 SFDVKD. The J segment lost 9 bases and the V segment lost 3 bases, leaving 7 bases of the junction unmatched. The CDR3 has 15 residues. The CDR3 DNA follows: TGTGCCACCAGTGATCCGGGACAGGGGGCGCAGAGCTACACCTTC. It yields the protein CATSDPGQGAQSYTF.

This chain joins TRBV24-1 and TRBJ1-1, with D uncertain. Trimming pared 7 bases from V and 3 bases from J, leaving 11 bases between. The CDR3 runs 13 residues. Per the germline V gene, CDR1 is KGHDR and CDR2 is SFDVKD. The CDR3 reads CATRRNGDTEAFF. CDR3 nucleotide sequence: TGTGCCACCAGACGGAACGGAGACACTGAAGCTTTCTTT.

This sequence joins TRBV19 and TRBJ2-1; 12 bases map to TRBD2. Germline values: CDR1 LNHDA, CDR2 SQIVND (reference sequence). This CDR3 has 17 residues. With V trimmed by 6 bases and J by 5 bases, 11 bases remained unmatched. The CDR3 DNA reads TGTGCCAGTAGCCCTAGACTAGCGGGAGAGGTAAACAATGAGCAGTTCTTC. This sequence encodes CASSPRLAGEVNNEQFF.

J is TRBJ2-1 and V is TRBV7-9; 8 nucleotides match TRBD1. The CDR3 length is 18 residues. The germline gives CDR1 SEHNR, CDR2 FQNEAQ (reference sequence). V was clipped by 8 bases and J by 6 bases; unmatched bases: 21. The CDR3 DNA follows: TGTGCCAGCGGTGCGACCGCTTCTTGGACAGGGATATCCAATGAGCAGTTCTTC. Translated, it gives CASGATASWTGISNEQFF.

V and J are TRBV6-5 and TRBJ1-2, with a possible D match to TRBD1 (5 bases). This CDR3 comprises 13 residues. Germline V lookup: CDR1 MNHEY, CDR2 SVGAGI. The V end was cut by 10 bases, the J end by 6 bases, with 18 bases between. CDR3 coding DNA: TGTGCCATCTCGATTCCAGGGATCGATGGCTACACCTTC. Translated: CAISIPGIDGYTF.

This clone was seen a handful of times. The chain couples TRBV27 to TRBJ1-2, with 7 bases aligning to TRBD1. Germline CDR1 and CDR2: MNHEY and SMNVEV (reference sequence). CDR3 length: 13 residues. J was trimmed by 7 bases and V by 6 bases; bases with no gene match: 8. CDR3 sequence reads: CASRSSDRAGYTF. The DNA of the CDR3 is TGTGCCAGCAGGTCAAGTGACAGGGCTGGCTACACCTTC.

The chain carries TRBV7-9 and TRBJ2-7; a possible D gene is TRBD2 (5 bases). Per germline, CDR1 SEHNR and CDR2 FQNEAQ (reference sequence). The CDR3 spans 16 residues. The V end lost 1 base, the J end lost 5 bases, and 18 bases lay between the germline ends. The CDR3 DNA is TGTGCCAGCAGCTTAGGAATGGACCCGGAGGTCCACGAGCAGTACTTC. Protein: CASSLGMDPEVHEQYF.

This chain connects TRBV11-2 to TRBJ2-7, with D perhaps TRBD1 (6 bases). Germline values: CDR1 SGHAT, CDR2 FQNNGV. V lost 4 bases and J lost 2, with 18 bases in between. This CDR3 is built from 16 residues. The CDR3 nucleotides read TGTGCCAGCAGCTCATTACAGGGTAATGGCCCCTACGAGCAGTACTTC. It specifies CASSSLQGNGPYEQYF.

The chain carries TRBV14 and TRBJ2-7; perhaps TRBD2 as D (7 bases). Germline lookup yields CDR1 SGHDN and CDR2 FVKESK. The CDR3 has 14 amino acids. Deletions cut 4 bases from V and 6 bases from J, with 16 bases between. The CDR3 coding sequence is TGTGCCAGCAGCCGTAAAGGGGGGGTTGGCGAGCAGTACTTC. Protein: CASSRKGGVGEQYF. The whole variable domain, remainder taken from reference TRBV14 and TRBJ2-7, is EAGVTQFPSHSVIEKGQTVTLRCDPISGHDNLYWYRRVMGKEIKFLLHFVKESKQDESGMPNNRFLAERTGGTYSTLKVQPAELEDSGVYFCASSRKGGVGEQYFGPGTRLTVT.

The rearrangement joins TRBV7-9 to TRBJ2-7; D is possibly TRBD2 (6 bases). The V gene's germline CDR1 is SEHNR and CDR2 FQNEAQ (reference sequence). This CDR3 is built from 16 residues. The V gene lost 4 bases and the J gene lost 4 bases, with 20 bases spanning the gap. CDR3 sequence: CASSSPEGYSTYEQYF. The CDR3 DNA follows: TGTGCCAGCAGCTCCCCGGAGGGGTATTCGACATACGAGCAGTACTTC.

This sequence joins TRBV4-1 and TRBJ2-1; 8 bases line up with TRBD2. The germline V gene encodes CDR1 MGHRA and CDR2 YSYEKL. The CDR3 length is 15 residues. V trimming: 4 bases; J trimming: 5 bases; junction bases outside the gene matches: 7. CDR3 amino acids: CASSPQRERNNEQFF. The CDR3 coding sequence is TGCGCCAGCAGCCCCCAGCGGGAGAGAAACAATGAGCAGTTCTTC.

The chain links TRBV27 to TRBJ2-1; 14 bases are a match to TRBD2. CDR3 size: 15 residues. From germline, CDR1 is MNHEY and CDR2 SMNVEV (reference sequence). The J segment lost 6 bases and the V segment lost 5 bases, leaving 3 bases of the junction unmatched. The DNA for the CDR3 is TGTGCCAGCAGTCCGGGACTAGCGGGAGCCAATGAGCAGTTCTTC. Protein sequence: CASSPGLAGANEQFF.

This clone occurred a few times. Here the CDR3 DNA reads TGTGCCAGCAGCCTGGACAGGGGCAGTAATCAGCCCCAGCATTTT. Translated, it gives CASSLDRGSNQPQHF. The J gene is TRBJ1-5, the V gene TRBV3-1 (or the pseudogene TRBV3-2); 9 bases line up with TRBD1. Germline CDR1 and CDR2: LGHDT and YNNKEL (reference sequence). The V gene end was trimmed by 4 bases and the J gene end by 4 bases; junction bases not matched to a gene: 5. This CDR3 is 15 amino acids long.

On this clone: The same CDR3 is also encoded by other DNA sequences in this sample. The CDR3 spells CASSQLRGSGNTIYF. DNA for the CDR3: TGCGCCAGCAGCCAACTCAGGGGGTCTGGAAACACCATATATTTT. The chain combines TRBV4-3 with TRBJ1-3; 7 nucleotides line up with TRBD1. V lost 2 bases and J lost 1; bases outside the gene matches: 2. Per the germline V gene, CDR1 is LGHNA and CDR2 is YSLEER. This CDR3 comprises 15 residues.

The count of this clone is one. V usage is TRBV19 and J usage is TRBJ2-7, with 10 bases that match TRBD1. Germline trimming cut 5 bases from V and 2 bases from J; bases unmatched to any gene: 3. The germline V gene encodes CDR1 LNHDA and CDR2 SQIVND (reference sequence). The CDR3 length is 14 residues. The CDR3 DNA reads TGTGCCAGTAGTGCTGGGACAGGGGCCTACGAGCAGTACTTC. It yields the protein CASSAGTGAYEQYF.

The chain uses TRBV6-6 and TRBJ2-7, with TRBD2 matching over 7 bases. V was pared by 4 bases and J by 7 bases, with 10 bases of the junction left unmatched. The germline V gene encodes CDR1 MNHNY and CDR2 SVGAGI (reference sequence). CDR3 length: 14 amino acids. The CDR3 reads CASSSGTIYVEQYF. CDR3 sequence (DNA): TGTGCCAGCAGTTCCGGGACTATCTACGTGGAGCAGTACTTC.

This clone was counted many times. CDR3 nucleotide sequence: TGTGCCAGCAGTGGACAGGGCGGTCTTGGTATCGACGAAAAACTGTTTTTT. Amino acids: CASSGQGGLGIDEKLFF. V gene TRBV2 combines with J gene TRBJ1-4; 7 bases agree with TRBD1. This CDR3 has 17 residues. CDR1 is SNHLY, CDR2 FYNNEI, per germline. V was clipped by 4 bases and J by 8 bases; unmatched bases: 16.

The rearrangement joins TRBV5-4 to TRBJ2-5; a weak D match, TRBD1 (5 bases). The CDR3 is made up of 13 amino acids. Germline CDR1 is SGHNT and CDR2 is YYREEE (reference sequence). Trimming cost V 5 bases and J 4 bases, with 12 bases left between them. CDR3 protein: CASSKDQGETQYF. CDR3 nucleotides: TGTGCCAGCAGTAAGGACCAGGGAGAGACCCAGTACTTC.

The V gene is TRBV6-6, the J gene TRBJ2-5; TRBD2 might be the D (6 bases). The CDR3 length is 14 residues. V lost 0 bases, J lost 5 bases, and 10 bases lay in between. The germline CDR1 and CDR2 sequences are MNHNY and SVGAGI (reference sequence). CDR3: CASSYSTGVETQYF. As DNA, the CDR3 is TGTGCCAGCAGTTACTCGACGGGAGTGGAGACCCAGTACTTC.

J is TRBJ2-5 and V is TRBV5-8, with 14 bases matching TRBD2. The germline V gene encodes CDR1 SGHTS and CDR2 YDEGEE. The CDR3 covers 15 residues. J lost 7 bases, V lost 6 bases, and 8 bases had no gene match. CDR3 in amino acids: CASNPGLAGEGTQYF. CDR3 DNA sequence: TGTGCCAGCAACCCGGGACTAGCGGGAGAAGGGACCCAGTACTTC.